This is a list of T cell receptor beta chains from one sample in a study of T cell clonotyping in hematopoietic cell transplantation. Produced via immunoSEQ multiplex PCR; TCRdb's table is partial and in-frame only. Seen here are approximately 15,000 clones, more than 70% observed once, and the top ten hold around 4.3%. Here the sequenced sample was PBMCs, taken 100 days after allogeneic stem cell transplant. These receptors came from a male patient aged 60 to 75 who had an allogeneic stem cell transplant from a related donor, so the T cells may come from the graft donor. Some clones in this sample may be carry-over from other donors' samples. Each CDR3 is given with its conserved first and last residue. The D gene is left open where the match is weak. Rows give clone size only sometimes, using once, few, many, or a class for an expanded clone.

d_gene,abundance,j_gene,v_gene,len,CDR3nt,CDR3aa
.,.,TRBJ2-1,TRBV30,12,TGTGCCTGGAGTTGGGGCGCTAATGAGCAGTTCTTC,CAWSWGANEQFF
TRBD1,.,TRBJ2-7,TRBV5-1,14,TGCGCCAGCAGCTTGGATGGGACAGCCTACGAGCAGTACTTC,CASSLDGTAYEQYF
.,.,TRBJ1-2,TRBV19,14,TGTGCCAGTCTAACCTCAGACAGACCATATGGCTACACCTTC,CASLTSDRPYGYTF
.,.,TRBJ1-2,TRBV7-2,16,TGTGCCAGCAGCTCCAGGACAGAATTAGCTAACTATGGCTACACCTTC,CASSSRTELANYGYTF
.,.,TRBJ1-1,TRBV6-6,14,TGTGCCAGCAGTTCTCGGACAGCTAACACTGAAGCTTTCTTT,CASSSRTANTEAFF
TRBD2,.,TRBJ2-7,TRBV29-1,13,TGCAGCGTGTCTGGACTAGCGGACGTGGAGCAGTACTTC,CSVSGLADVEQYF
.,.,TRBJ1-1,TRBV30,13,TGTGCCTGGAGAGAGGGTATATTCACTGAAGCTTTCTTT,CAWREGIFTEAFF
.,.,TRBJ1-1,TRBV19,14,TGTGCCAGTAGTATGATCAGGGTAGGGACTGAAGCTTTCTTT,CASSMIRVGTEAFF
.,.,TRBJ2-2,TRBV6-1,14,TGTGCCAGCAGTGAGTCTGGGCGCACCGGGGAGCTGTTTTTT,CASSESGRTGELFF
TRBD1,.,TRBJ1-2,TRBV5-4,15,TGTGCCAGCAGCCCGGGGACAGGGGTTAACTATGGCTACACCTTC,CASSPGTGVNYGYTF
.,.,TRBJ2-7,TRBV11-2,12,TGTGCCAGCAGCTTATGGGCGGTTGAGCAGTACTTC,CASSLWAVEQYF
.,.,TRBJ1-6,TRBV25-1,17,TGTGCCAGCAGTGAATTTGGCAGGGGCTCCTATAATTCACCCCTCCACTTT,CASSEFGRGSYNSPLHF
TRBD1,once,TRBJ1-1,TRBV2,14,TGTGCCAGCAGTGTACAGGGGTCTGACACTGAAGCTTTCTTT,CASSVQGSDTEAFF
.,.,TRBJ1-4,TRBV19,12,TGTGCCAGTTCCTATGTTGCAGAAAAACTGTTTTTT,CASSYVAEKLFF
TRBD1,once,TRBJ2-2,TRBV19,17,TGTGCCAGTAGTTCCCCCGGGACAGGGGCCAACACCGGGGAGCTGTTTTTT,CASSSPGTGANTGELFF
.,few,TRBJ1-3,TRBV6-5,14,TGTGCCAGCAGTTCCAGAGGCAGGGGAAACACCATATATTTT,CASSSRGRGNTIYF
TRBD1,.,TRBJ2-5,TRBV28,15,TGTGCCAGCAGTTTTCGACCACAGGGGGGAGAGACCCAGTACTTC,CASSFRPQGGETQYF
.,.,TRBJ1-5,TRBV27,12,TGTGCCAGCAGTTTAGGAGGGGGTCCCCAGCATTTT,CASSLGGGPQHF
.,.,TRBJ1-3,TRBV25-1,13,TGTGCCAGCAGTGATGCAGATGGGAACACCATATATTTT,CASSDADGNTIYF
.,.,TRBJ2-7,TRBV6-5,15,TGTGCCAGCAGTTACCGAGGTCTTGCGGGTCCCGAGCAGTACTTC,CASSYRGLAGPEQYF
TRBD2,.,TRBJ2-5,TRBV5-6,16,TGTGCCAGCAGCCGTGAGAGGACTAGCGGAGAAGAGACCCAGTACTTC,CASSRERTSGEETQYF
TRBD1,.,TRBJ1-2,TRBV28,12,TGTGCCAGCAGTTTCCAGGGGGCCGGCTACACCTTC,CASSFQGAGYTF
.,.,TRBJ1-4,TRBV2,14,TGTGCCAGCAGTGGACAGAAAAACTATGAAAAACTGTTTTTT,CASSGQKNYEKLFF
TRBD1,few,TRBJ1-1,TRBV5-1,15,TGCGCCAGCAGCAGACATGACAGGGTGGGCACTGAAGCTTTCTTT,CASSRHDRVGTEAFF
.,.,TRBJ2-5,TRBV29-1,12,TGCAGCGTTGGTGGCGTTGGAGAGACCCAGTACTTC,CSVGGVGETQYF
TRBD1,.,TRBJ1-4,TRBV28,15,TGTGCCAGCATGCCTGGGACAGGGGGCCGAGAAAAACTGTTTTTT,CASMPGTGGREKLFF
.,.,TRBJ2-7,TRBV7-2,14,TGTGCCAGCAGGGGGGGGCAGAGCTCCTACGAGCAGTACTTC,CASRGGQSSYEQYF
.,.,TRBJ1-5,TRBV19,18,TGTGCCAGTAGTATAGAGGGACTGCAGGGTTATAGCAATCAGCCCCAGCATTTT,CASSIEGLQGYSNQPQHF
TRBD2,few,TRBJ2-1,TRBV19,15,TGTGCCAGTAGTATAGGGGTAGCGGGGGGGCCTGAGCAGTTCTTC,CASSIGVAGGPEQFF
.,.,TRBJ1-2,TRBV14,12,TGTGCCAGCAGCCAAGAAGGCTATGGCTACACCTTC,CASSQEGYGYTF
.,few,TRBJ1-2,TRBV7-2,13,TGTGCCAGCAGCTCGAGGGCGAACTATGGCTACACCTTC,CASSSRANYGYTF
TRBD1,.,TRBJ1-2,TRBV25-1,18,TGTGCCAGCAGTGACCACCGGGACAGGGGTTGGGGGAACTATGGCTACACCTTC,CASSDHRDRGWGNYGYTF
.,.,TRBJ1-1,TRBV14,12,TGTGCCAGCAGCCCCCAGGTCGGGAAAGCTTTCTTT,CASSPQVGKAFF
.,once,TRBJ1-6,TRBV7-2,17,TGTGCCAGCAGCGTCCGGGACGCAAGCTCCTATAATTCACCCCTCCACTTT,CASSVRDASSYNSPLHF
TRBD2,once,TRBJ2-3,TRBV30,14,TGTGCCTGGATAACTAGCGGGAGTACAGATACGCAGTATTTT,CAWITSGSTDTQYF
.,once,TRBJ2-2,TRBV29-1,13,TGCAGCGTTAACCAGGGGGGAACCGGGGAGCTGTTTTTT,CSVNQGGTGELFF
TRBD1,.,TRBJ1-4,TRBV27,14,TGTGCCAGCACCCCGACAGGGGGTAGTGAAAAACTGTTTTTT,CASTPTGGSEKLFF
.,.,TRBJ2-1,TRBV4-3,14,TGCGCCAGCAGCCCCAGCACCTACTACAATGAGCAGTTCTTC,CASSPSTYYNEQFF
TRBD1,.,TRBJ2-7,TRBV29-1,13,TGCAGCGCAGGGAGCAGGGGGCCTTCCGAGCAGTACTTC,CSAGSRGPSEQYF
TRBD1,.,TRBJ1-2,TRBV30,13,TGTGCCTGGAGTAGGACAGGGACAGATGGCTACACCTTC,CAWSRTGTDGYTF
TRBD1,.,TRBJ1-1,TRBV7-8,15,TGTGCCAGCAGATTACAGGGGGGGAAGAACACTGAAGCTTTCTTT,CASRLQGGKNTEAFF
TRBD1,.,TRBJ1-6,TRBV5-6,15,TGTGCCAGCAGCTTAGGCGGACAGGGTCATTCACCCCTCCACTTT,CASSLGGQGHSPLHF
.,.,TRBJ1-5,TRBV29-1,12,TGCAGCGTTGCAGGGCTGGATCAGCCCCAGCATTTT,CSVAGLDQPQHF
TRBD1,.,TRBJ2-7,TRBV7-9,14,TGTGCCAGCAGCTTAGCGGGACAGGTCCCTTCGGAGTACTTC,CASSLAGQVPSEYF